These T cell receptor beta chains were read from a single sample in a study of blood T cell repertoires in COVID-19. Using immunoSEQ multiplex PCR, the repertoire was profiled, and TCRdb retains in-frame clones only, with some absent. The sample holds about 380,000 clones, roughly 85% seen once. The sequencing input was peripheral blood. These receptors originate from a woman younger than 35 with acute or convalescent COVID-19. CDR3s include the opening cysteine and the closing phenylalanine or tryptophan. The D gene is left open where the match is weak. Size tells how often a clone was seen (once, few, many) or the class of an expanded clone, and some rows leave it out.

- | TRBD2 | TRBJ2-7 | TRBV13 | TGTGCCAGCAGCCTAGCGGGAGGGTACGAGCAGTACTTC | CASSLAGGYEQYF
- | TRBD2 | TRBJ2-1 | TRBV30 | TGTGCCTGGAGTCCCTTAGCGGGGCCTTACAATGAGCAGTTCTTC | CAWSPLAGPYNEQFF
- | - | TRBJ2-7 | TRBV11-2 | TGTGCCAGCAGCTTAGACCCGTACTACGAGCAGTACTTC | CASSLDPYYEQYF
- | TRBD1 | TRBJ2-3 | TRBV10-2 | TGCGCCAGCACCCCGGGACAGATATTAACTACGCAGTATTTT | CASTPGQILTTQYF
- | - | TRBJ1-1 | TRBV4-1 | TGCGCCAGCAGCCAAGATCTGAGTTTAAACACTGAAGCTTTCTTT | CASSQDLSLNTEAFF
- | TRBD1 | TRBJ2-7 | TRBV19 | TGTGCCAGTAGTCGACAGGGTCCTTCCTACGAGCAGTACTTC | CASSRQGPSYEQYF
- | - | TRBJ2-2 | TRBV24-1 | TGTGCCACCAGTGCCGTTTACACCGGGGAGCTGTTTTTT | CATSAVYTGELFF
- | - | TRBJ2-6 | TRBV5-1 | TGCGCCAGCAGCTTGACAGGGCTCCCCCTCGGGGCCAACGTCCTGACTTTC | CASSLTGLPLGANVLTF
- | - | TRBJ1-2 | TRBV5-6 | TGTGCCAGCAGCTTCTCAGGTCGTGGCTACACCTTC | CASSFSGRGYTF
- | TRBD2 | TRBJ2-3 | TRBV5-1 | TGCGCCAGCAGCTTTCGACTGGGCCAGCGGGGCGCCACAGATACGCAGTATTTT | CASSFRLGQRGATDTQYF
- | TRBD2 | TRBJ2-5 | TRBV6-5 | TGTGCCAGCAGTTCTCTCGGGGGGGTCGGAGAGACCCAGTACTTC | CASSSLGGVGETQYF
- | - | TRBJ1-2 | TRBV29-1 | TGCAGCGTTGCTTCAGGCCCCTATGGCTACACCTTC | CSVASGPYGYTF
- | TRBD1 | TRBJ1-1 | TRBV3-1/TRBV3-2 | TGTGCCAGCAGCCAATTCGTCGACAGGGCGAAAGAAGCTTTCTTT | CASSQFVDRAKEAFF
- | - | TRBJ2-7 | TRBV9 | TGTGCCAGCAGCGCGGCAGGCGAATCCTACGAGCAGTACTTC | CASSAAGESYEQYF
- | TRBD1 | TRBJ1-1 | TRBV24-1 | TGTGCCACCAGTGAACCAGGGGGAACTGAAGCTTTCTTT | CATSEPGGTEAFF
- | - | TRBJ2-1 | TRBV27 | TGTGCCAGCAGTTTTCAGGACTACAATGAGCAGTTCTTC | CASSFQDYNEQFF
- | - | TRBJ2-1 | TRBV9 | TGTGCCAGCAGCCCACAGGGGGGGAGCCCCTACAATGAGCAGTTCTTC | CASSPQGGSPYNEQFF
- | TRBD2 | TRBJ2-7 | TRBV5-1 | TGCGCCAGCAGCCCAACTAGCGCAAGCTCCTACGAGCAGTACTTC | CASSPTSASSYEQYF
- | TRBD2 | TRBJ2-3 | TRBV5-4 | TGTGCCAGCAGCGGGGGGGGGAACACAGATACGCAGTATTTT | CASSGGGNTDTQYF
- | TRBD1 | TRBJ2-4 | TRBV19 | TGTGCCAGTAGTATAGATGGGGGACAGCTAAGCCTAGCCAAAAACATTCAGTACTTC | CASSIDGGQLSLAKNIQYF
- | - | TRBJ2-3 | TRBV11-3 | TGTGCCAGCAGCCTTTCTATTTCTAGCACAGATACGCAGTATTTT | CASSLSISSTDTQYF
- | TRBD2 | TRBJ2-7 | TRBV19 | TGTGCCAGTAGTGCGGGGGGTCCCTACGAGCAGTACTTC | CASSAGGPYEQYF
- | - | TRBJ1-1 | TRBV19 | TGTGCCAGTAGCCTCGCACGGACAGCGAACACTGAAGCTTTCTTT | CASSLARTANTEAFF
- | TRBD1 | TRBJ1-4 | TRBV2 | TGTGCCAGCAGTGGACAGGGGGCAGTTGAAAAACTGTTTTTT | CASSGQGAVEKLFF
- | TRBD1 | TRBJ1-2 | TRBV19 | TGTGCCAGTAGCCCACAGGGGGCTGATGGCTACACCTTC | CASSPQGADGYTF
once | - | TRBJ1-6 | TRBV6-5 | TGTGCCAGCAGTTACGAGGGTGGTAATTCACCCCTCCACTTT | CASSYEGGNSPLHF
- | TRBD1 | TRBJ1-1 | TRBV5-1 | TGCGCCAGCAGCTTTCAGGGGGCCCGAACTGAAGCTTTCTTT | CASSFQGARTEAFF
- | TRBD1 | TRBJ2-5 | TRBV7-9 | TGTGCCAGCAGCCCGCGACAGGGGGCGCGAGAGACCCAGTACTTC | CASSPRQGARETQYF
- | TRBD2 | TRBJ2-2 | TRBV28 | TGTGCCAGCAGTCCATCCCAAGGTAGCGGGAGCCCCGGGGAGCTGTTTTTT | CASSPSQGSGSPGELFF
- | TRBD1 | TRBJ1-1 | TRBV19 | TGTGCCAGTAGTTGGGCAGGGGGCGTGAACACTGAAGCTTTCTTT | CASSWAGGVNTEAFF
- | TRBD1 | TRBJ1-1 | TRBV7-9 | TGTGCCAGCATCCTGAGCCCGCAGGGGGCAAACACTGAAGCTTTCTTT | CASILSPQGANTEAFF
- | - | TRBJ1-1 | TRBV7-6 | TGTGCCAGCAGCCGACCGGGAGGGGCGTCGGACACTGAAGCTTTCTTT | CASSRPGGASDTEAFF
- | - | TRBJ2-4 | TRBV24-1 | TGTGCCACCAGTCAAGATACGGACATTCAGTACTTC | CATSQDTDIQYF
- | TRBD2 | TRBJ2-3 | TRBV5-1 | TGCGCCAGCAGCTTGGGACTAGCGGGAGGGCCGTCAGATACGCAGTATTTT | CASSLGLAGGPSDTQYF
- | - | TRBJ1-5 | TRBV28 | TGTGCCAGCAGTTTCGACGGGAGAAAGCAGCCCCAGCATTTT | CASSFDGRKQPQHF